These 17 T cell receptor beta chains share one sample of origin, sequenced in a study of cytomegalovirus exposure and HLA in healthy donors. The PCR had 60 Vbeta and 13 Jbeta primers. Assay: immunoSEQ multiplex PCR; the TCRdb copy retains only in-frame clones and omits some. The sample table includes tens of thousands of clones. Sequenced input: PBMCs. The receptors stem from a male donor in good health and CMV-seronegative.

The chain links TRBV27 to TRBJ1-2; 7 bases fit TRBD1. With 7 bases clipped from V and 5 bases from J, the junction kept 13 bases outside the gene matches. Looked up from germline, CDR1 is MNHEY and CDR2 is SMNVEV (reference sequence). The CDR3 length is 15 residues. CDR3 amino acids: CASKLGGFQPYGYTF. The CDR3 DNA sequence: TGTGCCAGCAAATTAGGGGGCTTCCAACCTTATGGCTACACCTTC.

In terms of frequency, this clone is medium-sized. The J gene is TRBJ1-4, the V gene TRBV7-9; D unclear. Germline values: CDR1 SEHNR, CDR2 FQNEAQ (reference sequence). There are 12 residues in the CDR3. Trimming cost V 5 bases and J 8 bases, with 9 bases left between them. CDR3 bases: TGTGCCAGCAGCCAGGATGCGGAAAAACTGTTTTTT. Residues: CASSQDAEKLFF.

This clone is deemed medium-sized by its frequency. The chain has TRBV7-8 and TRBJ2-7, with D maybe TRBD1 (5 bases). CDR3 length: 13 amino acids. CDR1 is SGHVS and CDR2 is FQNEAQ in the germline V gene. V was clipped by 3 bases and J by 3 bases, with 9 bases between them. This CDR3 is CASSFTRDYEQYF. As DNA, the CDR3 is TGTGCCAGCAGCTTTACCAGGGACTACGAGCAGTACTTC.

The V call is TRBV29-1, the J call TRBJ2-7, with a tentative D call TRBD1 (6 bases). V gave up 4 bases and J gave up 1 base, with 20 bases separating them. The V gene's germline CDR1 is SQVTM and CDR2 ANQGSEA. CDR3 length: 16 amino acids. DNA for the CDR3: TGCAGCGTTGTAGAAGCGGTCAGGGGTGTTTCCTACGAGCAGTACTTC. Encoded protein: CSVVEAVRGVSYEQYF.

The rearrangement links TRBV13 to TRBJ2-7; the D gene is possibly TRBD2 (6 bases). V was pared by 2 bases and J by 0 bases, with 29 bases between. In germline, CDR1 is PRHDT, CDR2 FYEKMQ (reference sequence). This CDR3 is 21 amino acids long. CDR3 in DNA: TGTGCCAGCAGCTTATCTCCTACAGGCCCGGGAGCTCGTAGGAGCTCCTACGAGCAGTACTTC. Its translation: CASSLSPTGPGARRSSYEQYF.

The CDR3 spells CASDAGASTDTQYF. The CDR3 coding sequence is TGTGCCAGCGACGCGGGAGCGAGCACAGATACGCAGTATTTT. This chain links TRBV7-9 with TRBJ2-3, with 7 bases matching TRBD2. Germline CDR1 is SEHNR and CDR2 is FQNEAQ (reference sequence). The ends lost 8 bases at V and 0 bases at J; junction bases unmatched: 5. The CDR3 spans 14 residues.

The chain has TRBV4-3 and TRBJ1-2; 7 bases line up with TRBD1. J lost 8 bases, V lost 1 base, and 10 bases had no gene match. CDR3 size: 15 residues. Germline-derived CDR1 and CDR2 are LGHNA and YSLEER. The CDR3 reads CASSQGQGGFYGYTF. The CDR3, as DNA: TGCGCCAGCAGCCAAGGACAGGGTGGGTTTTACGGCTACACCTTC.

The gene calls are TRBV25-1 and TRBJ2-7; unclear D gene. The V end lost 4 bases, the J end lost 3 bases, and 4 bases lay between the germline ends. The CDR3 runs 11 residues. Germline loops: CDR1 MGHDK, CDR2 SYGVNS. CDR3 region: CASSAFYEQYF. The CDR3 bases are TGTGCCAGCAGTGCGTTCTACGAGCAGTACTTC.

The chain links TRBV13 to TRBJ2-3; a possible D gene is TRBD2 (6 bases). This CDR3 comprises 16 residues. Trimming stripped 5 bases from V and 4 bases from J, with 19 bases between. In germline, CDR1 is PRHDT, CDR2 FYEKMQ (reference sequence). The CDR3 DNA reads as TGTGCCAGCAGCCCGAGGGGTTCCGGGAGTTCAGATACGCAGTATTTT. It yields the protein CASSPRGSGSSDTQYF. The full variable domain, its missing parts supplied by reference TRBV13 and TRBJ2-3, is AAGVIQSPRHLIKEKRETATLKCYPIPRHDTVYWYQQGPGQDPQFLISFYEKMQSDKGSIPDRFSAQQFSDYHSELNMSSLELGDSALYFCASSPRGSGSSDTQYFGPGTRLTVL.

This chain joins TRBV6-5 and TRBJ2-3, with D tentatively TRBD1 (5 bases). The CDR3 has 15 amino acids. Trimming removed 6 bases at V and 6 bases at J, with 19 bases between. The germline gives CDR1 MNHEY, CDR2 SVGAGI. In DNA form, the CDR3 reads TGTGCCAGCAGGTTAAGTCTCAGGGTCAGGGATACGCAGTATTTT. This encodes CASRLSLRVRDTQYF.

This rearrangement joins TRBV5-6 to TRBJ2-7; 14 bases agree with TRBD2. This CDR3 is built from 17 residues. From germline, CDR1 is SGHDT and CDR2 YYEEEE. The trim removed 2 bases at V and 6 bases at J, leaving 10 bases unmatched. CDR3 coding DNA: TGTGCCAGCAGCTTTTTGGGGGGGACTAGCGGGAGAAGCGAGCAGTACTTC. Its protein product is CASSFLGGTSGRSEQYF.

This chain connects TRBV6-5 to TRBJ1-3; D is unclear. The V end lost 5 bases, the J end lost 1 base, and 12 bases lay between the germline ends. The CDR3 spans 15 residues. Germline V CDR1 and CDR2: MNHEY, SVGAGI. The CDR3 DNA reads as TGTGCCAGCAGTAAAGACGTCAGGTCTGGAAACACCATATATTTT. Translation gives CASSKDVRSGNTIYF.

This sequence joins TRBV7-6 and TRBJ1-1, with no clear D. From germline, CDR1 is SGHVS and CDR2 FNYEAQ. The CDR3 is made up of 13 amino acids. The germline V and J ends were trimmed by 1 base and 4 bases, with 7 bases remaining between them. The CDR3 spells CASSLDRGTEAFF. Written as DNA, the CDR3 is TGTGCCAGCAGCTTAGACCGGGGCACTGAAGCTTTCTTT.

The rearrangement joins TRBV6-5 to TRBJ2-1, with TRBD1 matching over 7 bases. CDR1 MNHEY and CDR2 SVGAGI come from the germline V gene. The CDR3 covers 15 residues. Germline trimming cut 2 bases from V and 7 bases from J; bases unmatched to any gene: 8. The CDR3: CASSYLKTQGNEQFF. The DNA for the CDR3 is TGTGCCAGCAGTTACCTTAAAACACAGGGGAATGAGCAGTTCTTC.

The gene calls are TRBV18 and TRBJ2-1; a weak D match, TRBD2 (5 bases). V lost 3 bases and J 5 bases, leaving 14 bases between the germline ends. Germline V gene data show CDR1 as KGHSH and CDR2 as LQKENI. The CDR3 spans 15 residues. The CDR3 coding sequence is TGTGCCAGCTCACCTGGACTCGCAACTAACAATGAGCAGTTCTTC. It specifies CASSPGLATNNEQFF.

This sequence joins TRBV10-3 and TRBJ2-7; D possibly corresponds to TRBD2 (5 bases). Trimming took 7 bases from V and 1 from J, leaving 14 bases between them. The CDR3 is made up of 14 amino acids. Germline V gives CDR1 ENHRY, CDR2 SYGVKD. CDR3 region: CAITAGSPSYEQYF. The DNA of the CDR3 is TGTGCCATCACTGCGGGCAGTCCATCCTACGAGCAGTACTTC.

This chain uses TRBV7-9 with TRBJ2-1, with 10 bases fitting TRBD2. J lost 11 bases, V lost 4 bases, and 8 bases had no gene match. Germline values: CDR1 SEHNR, CDR2 FQNEAQ (reference sequence). This CDR3 spans 14 amino acids. CDR3 nucleotides: TGTGCCAGCAGCTCTCCCCTAGCGGGAGTTAAGCAGTTCTTC. Its translation is CASSSPLAGVKQFF.